Sequencing of this T cell receptor beta chain was carried out in a study of T cells in Graves' hyperthyroidism and ophthalmopathy (dated by TCRdb to about 2019). Regarding the complete study: Peripheral blood was sampled at the time of initial diagnosis, prior to any treatment. A discovery cohort of 95 to 100 patients, 43 with Graves' ophthalmopathy and 55 to 60 with stable Graves' hyperthyroidism, was used to find distinguishing TCR V-J signatures. Whether ophthalmopathy could be predicted prospectively was tested in an independent validation cohort made up of fewer than 20 hyperthyroidism patients plus 17 patients who later progressed to ophthalmopathy. For training and testing, the 80 to 100 patients in the discovery cohort were randomly divided in a 7:3 ratio. The study also compared thyroid tissue and blood T-cell repertoires from about six Graves' hyperthyroidism patients. After blood sampling, hyperthyroidism patients were treated with methimazole at a starting dose of 30 mg daily, and ophthalmopathy patients were treated with high-dose intravenous methylprednisolone. The paper reports TCR Vbeta CDR3 sequencing of approximately 130 peripheral blood samples: 43 ophthalmopathy, some 80 hyperthyroidism and around 17 progressor patients.

Amplification of TCR beta CDR3 regions was carried out from RNA transcripts. A first-round RT-PCR of the TCR CDR3 used the HTBI primer set with the Qiagen OneStep RT-PCR kit. Libraries were constructed in a second round of multiplex PCR, after which size selection and purification were carried out. Paired-end sequencing of the libraries was performed with 100 bp reads on an Illumina HiSeq2000. In the paper's pipeline: Raw data were processed with SOAPnuke, discarding reads with adapters, uncalled bases, mean Phred below 15, or no exact constant-primer or identifier match. COPE v1.2.5 was used to merge the high-quality paired reads, and each unique nucleotide sequence was defined as a clonotype. MiTCR v1.1 was used to align clonotypes to the IMGT TRBV, TRBD and TRBJ reference segments. The analysis included only V-J combinations with a frequency above 0.0001, which together covered 98% to 99.2% of the repertoires. A TCS score was defined as the ratio between F50 (clonal expansion) and ExV (chaos), using BLOSUM62-based TCRdist between CDR3 peptides within each V-J. Welch's t-statistics and random forest reduced roughly 500 V-J features to fewer than 15, which were used in a naive Bayes classifier (R e1071). The public reads were run again by TCRdb, first through fastp at Q25 and then through MiXCR, and only productive beta chains were kept. All rows with the same CDR3 protein become a single entry with the most common DNA and genes. The V and J calls here are based on TCRdb, not the publication. The sample table shows a few hundred thousand distinct CDR3 sequences, and more than 14% are seen once. The ten largest clones represent around 20% of the sample.

In the ophthalmopathy patients, disease was moderately to severely active, with a Clinical Activity Score of 3 or more, a NOSPECS grade of 4 or more, and a duration of less than 3 months. Any patient with an uncontrolled infection, another autoimmune disease, pregnancy or lactation was excluded. Diagnoses were based on clinical symptoms, serum thyroxine and TRAb, thyroid ultrasound and orbital computed tomography. PBMCs were isolated from more than 8 ml of fresh peripheral blood by Ficoll-Paque density gradient centrifugation. Total RNA was extracted using Trizol reagent, and RNA quality was assessed on an Agilent 2100 Bioanalyzer. In this sample, this clonotype turned up many times. No antigen is known for it. No much larger clone exists at a distance of one base, and base qualities are not known. At the junction V is shortened by 8 bases and J by 2 bases, with 15 bases in between. Via the germline V gene, CDR1 is MDHEN and CDR2 SYDVKM. The CDR3 holds 14 amino acids from the cysteine to the phenylalanine. Only CDR3 DNA remains: 42 bases, in frame from the first base.

Broad study findings and their caveats: In validation, the model predicted progression to ophthalmopathy with about 71% sensitivity and less than 75% specificity, a median of 6.5 months before onset. No statistical method was used to set the sample size in advance, and investigators knew the group allocation. Blood samples also contained most of the expanded thyroid clonotypes (frequency above 0.001), which suggests that blood repertoires may reflect thyroid immune responses. Ophthalmopathy was separated from stable hyperthyroidism by a 13 V-J signature model, with about 86% sensitivity and about 81% specificity obtained in cross-validation and 80%/75% obtained in testing.

The source material was blood. The receptor was derived from a woman aged 25 to 45 with Graves' ophthalmopathy. The chain is assembled from TRBV28 and TRBJ1-2; the D gene is perhaps TRBD1, from 6 matching bases. The CDR3 reads CASDTGTPNYGYTF. The nucleotide sequence reads as follows: TGTGCCAGCGACACGGGGACACCAAACTATGGCTACACCTTC.